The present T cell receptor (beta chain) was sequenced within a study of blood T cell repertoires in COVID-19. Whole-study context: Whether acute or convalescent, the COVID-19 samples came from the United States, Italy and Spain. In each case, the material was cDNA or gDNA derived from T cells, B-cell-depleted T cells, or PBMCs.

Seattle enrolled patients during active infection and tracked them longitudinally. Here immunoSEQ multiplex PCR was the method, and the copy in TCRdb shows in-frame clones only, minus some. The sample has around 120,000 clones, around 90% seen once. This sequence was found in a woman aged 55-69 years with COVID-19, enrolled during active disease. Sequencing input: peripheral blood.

The CDR3: CASSLTGGTQYF. DNA for the CDR3: TGTGCCAGCAGTTTAACAGGGGGTACGCAGTATTTT. The chain joins TRBV27 to TRBJ2-3, with 8 positions matching TRBD1. Germline V CDR1 and CDR2: MNHEY, SMNVEV (reference sequence). The V gene end was trimmed by 2 bases and the J gene end by 8 bases; junction bases not matched to a gene: 0. This CDR3 is built from 12 residues.